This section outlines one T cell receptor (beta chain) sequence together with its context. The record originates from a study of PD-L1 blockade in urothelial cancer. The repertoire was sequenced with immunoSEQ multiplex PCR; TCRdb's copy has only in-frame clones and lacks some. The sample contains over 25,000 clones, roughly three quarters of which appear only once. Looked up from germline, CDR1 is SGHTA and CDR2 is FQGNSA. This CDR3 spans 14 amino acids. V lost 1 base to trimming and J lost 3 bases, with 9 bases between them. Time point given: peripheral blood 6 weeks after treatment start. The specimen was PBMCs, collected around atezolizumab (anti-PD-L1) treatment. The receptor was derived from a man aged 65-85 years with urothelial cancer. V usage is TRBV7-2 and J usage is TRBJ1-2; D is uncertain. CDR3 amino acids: CASSLGEEHYGYTF. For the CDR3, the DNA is TGTGCCAGCAGCTTAGGGGAGGAGCACTATGGCTACACCTTC.